This record looks at one T cell receptor (beta chain) sequence and its context. What antigen it recognizes has not been identified. One base away there is no much larger clone; base qualities are not given. The record originates from a study of OX40 agonist ivuxolimab in advanced cancers. The study in broad terms: Ivuxolimab was an agonistic, fully human IgG2 monoclonal antibody directed against OX40 (CD134), a costimulatory receptor. Intravenous ivuxolimab was administered to patients every 2 weeks at six dose levels: 0.01, 0.1, 0.3, 1.5, 3 and 10 mg/kg. The paper describes the monotherapy dose-escalation part (N ≈ 52 patients) of the phase I trial of ivuxolimab. Of the roughly 54 patients in dose escalation, around 20 had hepatocellular carcinoma, approximately 15 had melanoma, 9 had renal cell carcinoma and 9 had head and neck cancer. Partial responses occurred in three dose-escalation patients, of whom one had hepatocellular carcinoma and two had cutaneous melanoma. Peripheral TCRbeta sequencing aimed to test whether ivuxolimab altered TCR sequence diversity and caused clonal T-cell expansion. In the dose-escalation cohort, roughly 80% of patients were male, and the mean age was about 55 years, with a range of about 20 to 79. Patients were allowed to have had prior anti-PD-1, anti-PD-L1 or anti-CTLA-4 therapy, and more than 35% of the dose-escalation patients had been treated with checkpoint inhibitors.

Genomic DNA was extracted from sorted cells for sequencing of the TCRbeta CDR3 region. The immunoSEQ Assay was used to sequence the TCRbeta CDR3 regions. Here the immuneACCESS table is served through TCRdb, limited to in-frame sequences with V and J called. Missing clones are a known gap in these copies; in checked studies unresolved V genes cover under half, and the rest lacks a known reason. In all, the sample holds 80,000 or so clones, and roughly 87% of those were seen once. The biggest ten clones account for about 0.2% of the sample. The trial excluded patients who had a history of autoimmune disease or who were on systemic immunosuppression. Peripheral blood for TCR sequencing was drawn from every dose cohort at baseline, at cycle 4 day 1 and at cycle 7 day 1. The samples were taken from a phase I, first-in-human, multicenter, open-label dose-escalation trial of ivuxolimab. Adults with locally advanced or metastatic head and neck squamous cell, hepatocellular, melanoma or renal cell carcinoma were enrolled in the trial. Before TCR sequencing, CD4+ and CD8+ T cells were separately sorted from peripheral blood.

Looking up the germline V gene yields CDR1 SGHTA and CDR2 FQGNSA. The cysteine opens and the phenylalanine closes a CDR3 of 14 amino acids. The only DNA kept is the CDR3, 42 bases in frame from the first base. Compared with germline, V lacks 1 base and J lacks 11 bases; bases without a gene match: 10. What the work shows at the level of the full study, not this receptor alone: Which antigens the clonally expanded peripheral T cells were specific for was not determined. In partial responders in the 0.1-3.0 mg/kg groups, normalized peripheral clonal expansion was found to be among the lowest, especially among CD8+ T cells. At doses of 0.1 to 3.0 mg/kg, clonal expansion of both CD4+ and CD8+ blood T cells was observed from baseline to week 6. Low levels of normalized T-cell clonal expansion were also seen in some patients who did not respond. After ivuxolimab, more expanded clones were found on average in CD8+ T cells than in CD4+ T cells.

Sequenced material: CD4+ or CD8+ T cells sorted from blood, taken in a trial of the OX40 agonist ivuxolimab. The sequence joins TRBV7-2 to TRBJ1-1; 7 central nucleotides agree with TRBD1. The TCR originated in an adult with an advanced solid tumor such as melanoma, head and neck, liver or kidney cancer. The CDR3 reads as follows: CASSLESATGKAFF. The DNA is as follows: TGTGCCAGCAGCTTAGAGTCGGCGACAGGGAAGGCTTTCTTT.